In this sample, the clone carrying this TCR beta chain turned up a few times. The record originates from a study of blood T cell repertoires in COVID-19. As for the study in general: Researchers got acute and convalescent COVID-19 samples from the United States, Italy and Spain.

Germline-derived CDR1 and CDR2 are LNHDA and SQIVND (reference sequence). The V and J ends lost 11 bases and 3 bases, in that order; junction bases with no gene match: 8. The CDR3 spans 14 residues. Authors' methods: By means of reference gene primer amplification, nucleated cell counts were estimated. Some clones are missing from TCRdb's copy, which holds only in-frame ones; the method was immunoSEQ multiplex PCR. V, J and clone size are taken as reported in that table, and D and trimming were inferred from the DNA itself. The table includes 450,000 to 500,000 clones, 70% to 90% detected once. The V and J genes are TRBV19 and TRBJ2-2, with TRBD1 identical over 8 bases. Sequencing input: peripheral blood. This receptor was identified in a human donor in a cohort sampled during active COVID-19. The CDR3 bases are TGTGCCGTATCCAGGGGGCTGGACACCGGGGAGCTGTTTTTT. It translates to CAVSRGLDTGELFF.